Listed below are T cell receptor beta chains from one sample, sequenced in a study of T cell changes during pregnancy in multiple sclerosis. Sequencing used immunoSEQ multiplex PCR; TCRdb keeps in-frame clones, though not all of them. This sample carries 120,000 or so clones, 85% to 95% of them seen once, and the ten largest clones take around 6%. The input for sequencing was peripheral blood, taken before pregnancy. These receptors were taken from a female donor with multiple sclerosis, enrolled in a pregnancy study. The CDR3 runs from the conserved cysteine through the conserved F or W. The order of the fields is J gene, clone size, V gene, D gene, CDR3 DNA, CDR3 protein. D genes are given only for firm matches. Clone size is shown for a subset of rows, as once, few, many or a class of expanded clone.

>TRBJ1-4|NA|TRBV18|NA
TGTGCCAGCTCACTACTGGACAGCGCCAATGAAAAACTGTTTTTT
CASSLLDSANEKLFF
>TRBJ2-1|NA|TRBV19|NA
TGTGCCAGTAGTAGTTTTCGGGGGGCCCGAAATGAGCAGTTCTTC
CASSSFRGARNEQFF
>TRBJ1-1|NA|TRBV19|TRBD1
TGTGCCAGTAGTAACAGGGGGCCGCAAGCTTTCTTT
CASSNRGPQAFF
>TRBJ1-1|NA|TRBV19|NA
TGTGCCAGTAGTATTGTCAGATGGGGGGGCAGAAAGAACACTGAAGCTTTCTTT
CASSIVRWGGRKNTEAFF
>TRBJ1-5|NA|TRBV19|NA
TGTGCCAGTAGTATCAGGCAGGTCAGCAATCAGCCCCAGCATTTT
CASSIRQVSNQPQHF
>TRBJ1-5|few|TRBV28|TRBD1
TGTGCCAGCAGTCGACAGGGGCATCAGCCCCAGCATTTT
CASSRQGHQPQHF
>TRBJ1-6|once|TRBV30|NA
TGTGCCTGGAGCGCCCAGGGTAGGGATTCACCCCTCCACTTT
CAWSAQGRDSPLHF
>TRBJ2-3|NA|TRBV30|NA
TGTGCCTGGTCCTACACAGATACGCAGTATTTT
CAWSYTDTQYF
>TRBJ2-1|NA|TRBV6-5|NA
TGTGCCAGCCTGAGAGAGAATGAGCAGTTCTTC
CASLRENEQFF
>TRBJ2-3|NA|TRBV11-1|TRBD2
TGTGCCAGCAGCCCGGGACTAGCGGAGGGGACAGATACGCAGTATTTT
CASSPGLAEGTDTQYF
>TRBJ1-4|NA|TRBV5-1|NA
TGCGCCAGTTTCGGTGAAAAACTGTTTTTT
CASFGEKLFF
>TRBJ2-6|NA|TRBV29-1|TRBD2
TGCAGCGTTGAGGAAGCGGGGGACTCTGGGGCCAACGTCCTGACTTTC
CSVEEAGDSGANVLTF
>TRBJ2-3|NA|TRBV25-1|TRBD2
TGTGCCAGCAGTGAGCTTAAGGTCGGGGGGACCGATACGCAGTATTTT
CASSELKVGGTDTQYF
>TRBJ2-7|NA|TRBV27|NA
TGTGCCAGCAGTTTACGGGGGAGTAGAACCTACGAGCAGTACTTC
CASSLRGSRTYEQYF
>TRBJ2-1|NA|TRBV4-2|NA
TGTGCCAGCAGCCAAGAGTTAGCGGTCTACAATGAGCAGTTCTTC
CASSQELAVYNEQFF
>TRBJ1-2|NA|TRBV6-1|TRBD1
TGTGCCAGCAGACCCCAAACAGGGGGCGGCTACACCTTC
CASRPQTGGGYTF
>TRBJ1-2|NA|TRBV19|NA
TGTGCCAGTAGCAAAGGGACGGGAATGAACAGGGTTGACTATGGCTACACCTTC
CASSKGTGMNRVDYGYTF
>TRBJ1-5|NA|TRBV11-2|NA
TGTGCCAGCAGCTTACCAGGGTCCAATCAGCCCCAGCATTTT
CASSLPGSNQPQHF
>TRBJ2-3|NA|TRBV19|TRBD1
TGTGCCAGTAGGAGGGACAGGGGGGGAGATACGCAGTATTTT
CASRRDRGGDTQYF
>TRBJ1-2|NA|TRBV14|NA
TGTGCCAGCAGCCCCGGGACTGTGGGTTCTGGCTACACCTTC
CASSPGTVGSGYTF
>TRBJ2-7|NA|TRBV7-6|NA
TGTGCCAGCAGTCGCGAGGGCTACGAGCAGTACTTC
CASSREGYEQYF
>TRBJ2-4|NA|TRBV5-4|NA
TGTGCCAGCAGCTTGCGGGGTGGGAACATTCAGTACTTC
CASSLRGGNIQYF